Below are 8 T cell receptor beta chains sequenced from a single sample in a study of T cells in Graves' hyperthyroidism and ophthalmopathy (dated by TCRdb to the late 2010s). Receptor amplification or capture employed multiplex PCR. Sequenced using an Illumina HiSeq 2000. TCR beta CDR3 regions were amplified from RNA transcripts. A first-round RT-PCR of the TCR CDR3 used the HTBI primer set with the Qiagen OneStep RT-PCR kit. TCRdb handled the public reads itself, with Q25 trimming in fastp and clone calling in MiXCR, and kept productive beta chains. Here each entry gathers all rows of one CDR3 protein and keeps the most common genes and DNA. The sample includes about 300,000 distinct CDR3 sequences, with approximately 15% observed a single time. The top ten constitute 7% to 9% of the sample. Sequencing was carried out using blood. The receptors were gathered from a woman between 40 and 50 years old with Graves' hyperthyroidism.

This clonotype was picked up many times. The genes are TRBV3-1 and TRBJ2-5; maybe TRBD1 (5 bases). The ends were cut back, 8 bases at V and 4 bases at J, with 5 bases in the middle. In germline, CDR1 is LGHDT, CDR2 YNNKEL (reference sequence). This CDR3 spans 10 amino acids. The CDR3 DNA reads as TGTGCCAGCCAGGGAGAGACCCAGTACTTC. The encoded protein is CASQGETQYF.

In this sample, this clonotype turned up many times. This chain joins TRBV28 and TRBJ1-1; TRBD1 aligns across 7 bases. V was clipped by 7 bases and J by 3 bases; unmatched bases: 8. This CDR3 region has 14 residues. CDR1 is MDHEN and CDR2 is SYDVKM in the germline V gene. The CDR3 DNA follows: TGTGCCAGCACCTACCGGGACAGACACACTGAAGCTTTCTTT. This codes for CASTYRDRHTEAFF.

This clonotype was counted ten times or more. The chain uses TRBV2 and TRBJ2-7, with D possibly called TRBD1 or TRBD2 (5 bases each). Germline V gene data show CDR1 as SNHLY and CDR2 as FYNNEI. CDR3 length: 15 residues. V was cut by 5 bases and J by 4 bases, with 18 bases left in between. CDR3 protein: CASSLSGTSLYEQYF. Written as DNA, the CDR3 is TGTGCCAGCAGTCTCTCCGGGACCAGTCTTTACGAGCAGTACTTC.

This clonotype was seen ten or more times. The chain links TRBV6-6 to TRBJ1-2; 8 bases are a match to TRBD1. The CDR3 contains 15 residues. Unmatched junction bases numbered 7, after V lost 2 bases and J lost 5 bases. Germline assignment: CDR1 MNHNY and CDR2 SVGAGI (reference sequence). In nucleotides, the CDR3 is TGTGCCAGCAGTTACGATGCAGGGGGCTTGTATGGCTACACCTTC. It yields the protein CASSYDAGGLYGYTF.

This clonotype has ten or more counts. The chain links TRBV11-2 to TRBJ2-7; D is perhaps TRBD2 (5 bases). Germline CDR1 SGHAT, CDR2 FQNNGV. The CDR3 totals 13 residues. V shed 2 bases and J shed 5 bases, with 10 bases lying between them. The DNA for the CDR3 is TGTGCCAGCAGCTTATTCCGAGGGAACGAGCAGTACTTC. The encoded protein is CASSLFRGNEQYF.

This clonotype was seen more than once but under ten times. This rearrangement joins TRBV29-1 to TRBJ2-7; TRBD2 matches 7 bases. This CDR3 comprises 13 residues. Unmatched junction bases numbered 8, after V lost 5 bases and J lost 4 bases. Germline-derived CDR1 and CDR2 are SQVTM and ANQGSEA. The CDR3 here is CSVYWEGGYEQYF. Here the CDR3 DNA reads TGCAGCGTTTATTGGGAGGGTGGTTACGAGCAGTACTTC.

The chain couples TRBV10-3 to TRBJ2-3, with 9 bases aligning to TRBD2. V was clipped by 5 bases and J by 2 bases; unmatched bases: 5. CDR3 length: 15 residues. Germline V gives CDR1 ENHRY, CDR2 SYGVKD. CDR3 loop: CAISFSGSITDTQYF. CDR3 sequence (DNA): TGTGCCATCAGTTTTAGCGGGAGTATCACAGATACGCAGTATTTT.

This clonotype came up many times. The gene calls are TRBV7-9 and TRBJ2-1, with 8 nucleotides matching TRBD2. Germline values: CDR1 SEHNR, CDR2 FQNEAQ (reference sequence). With V trimmed by 1 base and J by 7 bases, 6 bases remained unmatched. The CDR3 length is 15 residues. The CDR3 DNA follows: TGTGCCAGCAGCTTAGTAGCGGGGTTTGGGAATGAGCAGTTCTTC. Translation: CASSLVAGFGNEQFF.